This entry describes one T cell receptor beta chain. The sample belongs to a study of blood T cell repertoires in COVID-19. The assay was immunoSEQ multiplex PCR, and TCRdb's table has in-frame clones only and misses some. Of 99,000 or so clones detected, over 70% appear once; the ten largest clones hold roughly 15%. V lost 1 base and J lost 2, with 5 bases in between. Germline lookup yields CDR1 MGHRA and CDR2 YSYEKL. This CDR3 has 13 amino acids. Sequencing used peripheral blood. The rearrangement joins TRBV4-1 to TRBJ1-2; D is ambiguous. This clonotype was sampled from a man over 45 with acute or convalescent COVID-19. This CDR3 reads CASSQGLNYGYTF. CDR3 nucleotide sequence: TGCGCCAGCAGCCAAGGTCTGAACTATGGCTACACCTTC.